This T cell receptor (beta chain) appears in the sequencing data of a study of blood T cells in healthy people across ages. The CDR3 covers 13 residues. Then a second PCR, running roughly 7 to 11 cycles, was carried out with a sample-barcoded 5' primer and a J-beta primer mix. Via MiXCR, TCRdb re-called the 5' RACE reads, giving one row per CDR3 protein. The sample lists more than 900,000 distinct CDR3 sequences; approximately 25% were seen once. The sample was also reused in another study, on T cells of mothers and their children. From that paper: Both sample barcodes and 2-4 random nucleotides came from the M1S primer of the second PCR. Sequencing got over 10 million TCR beta CDR3 reads from each mother and a few million from each child.

The genes are TRBV12-3 or TRBV12-4 and TRBJ2-1, with no clear D. The tail of the sequence fits TRBJ2-7 better, so the J call may be wrong. The sample taken for sequencing was blood. The sequence came from a girl aged 2-9 years in good health. The CDR3 here is CASSLAQYYEQYF. The DNA of the CDR3 is TGTGCCAGCAGTTTAGCGCAGTATTACGAGCAGTACTTC.